Included here is one T cell receptor beta chain sequence, with context. Its cognate antigen is unknown. The CDR3 totals 14 residues. In germline, CDR1 is SNHLY, CDR2 FYNNEI. This record comes from a study of monozygotic twins with inflammatory bowel disease. Study-level findings and limits: Discrimination among different T cell subtypes was not achievable.

TCRdb reprocessed the 5' RACE reads and stores each CDR3 protein as one record, lacking DNA. This sample lists about 350,000 distinct CDR3 sequences; its ten largest clones have 2% to 2.5%. Specimen: blood. The chain uses TRBV2 and TRBJ2-2; lacking DNA, the TRBD1 call made by TCRdb goes unchecked. The clonotype originates from a human donor with ulcerative colitis or Crohn's disease, or a healthy co-twin of an affected twin (not recorded which). CDR3 protein: CASTGPANTGELFF. The entire variable domain, with the rest obtained from reference TRBV2 and TRBJ2-2, is as follows: EPEVTQTPSHQVTQMGQEVILRCVPISNHLYFYWYRQILGQKVEFLVSFYNNEISEKSEIFDDQFSVERPDGSNFTLKIRSTKLEDSAMYFCASTGPANTGELFFGEGSRLTVL.